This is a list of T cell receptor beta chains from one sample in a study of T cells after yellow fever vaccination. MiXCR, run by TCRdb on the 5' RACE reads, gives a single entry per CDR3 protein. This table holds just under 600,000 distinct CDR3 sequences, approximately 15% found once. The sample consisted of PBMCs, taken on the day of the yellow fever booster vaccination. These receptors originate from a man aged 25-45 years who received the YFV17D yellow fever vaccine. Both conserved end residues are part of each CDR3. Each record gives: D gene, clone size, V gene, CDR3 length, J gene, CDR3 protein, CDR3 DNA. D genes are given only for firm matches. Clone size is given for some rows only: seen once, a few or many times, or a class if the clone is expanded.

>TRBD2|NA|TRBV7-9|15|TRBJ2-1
CASTPLAGGDNEQFF
TGTGCCAGCACCCCGCTAGCGGGAGGTGACAATGAGCAGTTCTTC
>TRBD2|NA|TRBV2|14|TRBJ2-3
CASSPSGRRDTQYF
TGTGCCAGCAGTCCGAGCGGGAGACGAGATACGCAGTATTTT
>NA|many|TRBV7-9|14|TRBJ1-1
CASSLALVGAEAFF
TGTGCCAGCAGCTTAGCGTTAGTTGGGGCTGAAGCTTTCTTT
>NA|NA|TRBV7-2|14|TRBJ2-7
CASSNGGSPYEQYF
TGTGCCAGCAGCAACGGGGGTAGTCCCTACGAGCAGTACTTC
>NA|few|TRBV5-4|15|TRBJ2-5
CASSRPDSGQETQYF
TGTGCCAGCAGCCGCCCCGACAGTGGCCAAGAGACCCAGTACTTC
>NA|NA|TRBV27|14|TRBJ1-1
CASSSLGGGTEAFF
TGTGCCAGCAGCTCCCTGGGAGGGGGCACTGAAGCTTTCTTT
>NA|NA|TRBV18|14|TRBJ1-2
CASSPPAAPGPAYF
TGTGCCAGCTCACCACCGGCGGCGCCAGGGCCTGCTTACTTC
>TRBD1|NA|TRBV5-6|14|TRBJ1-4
CASSLRDRGRKLFF
TGTGCCAGCAGCCTCCGGGACAGGGGGCGAAAACTGTTTTTT
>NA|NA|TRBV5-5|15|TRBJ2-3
CASSLATQGWDTQYF
TGTGCCAGCAGCTTGGCCACACAGGGTTGGGATACGCAGTATTTT
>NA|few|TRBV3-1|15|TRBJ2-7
CASSQVTGGTYEQYF
TGTGCCAGCAGCCAAGTCACAGGTGGGACATACGAGCAGTACTTC
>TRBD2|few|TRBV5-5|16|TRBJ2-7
CASSLSLLAVYYEQYF
TGTGCCAGCAGCTTATCGTTACTAGCGGTTTACTACGAGCAGTACTTC
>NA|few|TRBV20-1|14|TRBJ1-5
CSARIGFSNQPQHF
TGCAGTGCTAGAATCGGATTTAGCAATCAGCCCCAGCATTTT
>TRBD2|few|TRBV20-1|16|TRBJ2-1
CSAKDIGRDVYNEQFF
TGCAGTGCTAAGGACATCGGGAGGGACGTATACAATGAGCAGTTCTTC
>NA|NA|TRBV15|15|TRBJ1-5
CATSRASGSNQPQHF
TGTGCCACCAGCAGAGCAAGCGGGTCGAACCAGCCCCAGCATTTT
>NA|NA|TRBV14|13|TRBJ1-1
CASSQVGGGPAFF
TGTGCCAGCAGCCAAGTTGGAGGGGGACCAGCTTTCTTT
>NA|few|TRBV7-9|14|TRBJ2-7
CASSYEVRSYEQYF
TGTGCCAGCAGCTACGAGGTTAGGTCCTACGAGCAGTACTTC
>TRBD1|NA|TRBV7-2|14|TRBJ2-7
CASSPRTGVVEQYF
TGTGCCAGCAGCCCTAGGACAGGGGTAGTCGAGCAGTACTTC
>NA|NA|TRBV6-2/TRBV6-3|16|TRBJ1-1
CASSYEGGTVNTEAFF
TGTGCCAGCAGTTACGAGGGGGGGACGGTGAACACTGAAGCTTTCTTT
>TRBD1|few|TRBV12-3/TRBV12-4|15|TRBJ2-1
CASSVRTGIFNEQFF
TGTGCCAGCAGCGTGCGGACAGGGATTTTCAATGAGCAGTTCTTC
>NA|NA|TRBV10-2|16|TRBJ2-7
CASSLGPPRDGHEQYF
TGCGCCAGCAGTCTAGGTCCCCCACGAGACGGACACGAGCAGTACTTC
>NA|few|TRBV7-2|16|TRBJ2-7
CASSSRGWSPSYEQYF
TGTGCCAGCAGCTCCAGAGGGTGGTCGCCTTCCTACGAGCAGTACTTC
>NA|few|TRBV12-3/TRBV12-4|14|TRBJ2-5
CASSFFQGAETQYF
TGTGCCAGCAGTTTTTTTCAGGGCGCGGAGACCCAGTACTTC
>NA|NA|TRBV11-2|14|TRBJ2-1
CASRSLNGGNEQFF
TGTGCCAGCAGATCCCTAAACGGGGGCAATGAGCAGTTCTTC
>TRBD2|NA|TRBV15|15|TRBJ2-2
CASREAGGPPGELFF
TGTGCCTCCCGTGAGGCGGGAGGGCCACCCGGGGAGCTGTTTTTT
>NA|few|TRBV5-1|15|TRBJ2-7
CASSLTGTGTYEQYF
TGCGCCAGCAGCCTAACCGGGACGGGAACCTACGAGCAGTACTTC
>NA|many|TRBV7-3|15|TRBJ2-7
CASSQKAGFSDEQYF
TGTGCCAGCAGCCAAAAGGCCGGATTTAGCGACGAGCAGTACTTC
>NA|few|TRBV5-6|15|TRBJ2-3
CASSPAGTRTDTQYF
TGTGCCAGCAGCCCGGCCGGGACCCGTACAGATACGCAGTATTTT
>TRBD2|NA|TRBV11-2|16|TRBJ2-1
CASSLVPGGRIGEQFF
TGTGCCAGCAGCTTAGTCCCCGGCGGGAGAATCGGGGAGCAGTTCTTC
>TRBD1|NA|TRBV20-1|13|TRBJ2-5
CSAFQGAKETQYF
TGCAGTGCTTTTCAGGGGGCGAAGGAGACCCAGTACTTC
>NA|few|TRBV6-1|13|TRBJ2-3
CATGLQAGDTQYF
TGTGCAACGGGATTGCAGGCAGGGGATACGCAGTATTTT
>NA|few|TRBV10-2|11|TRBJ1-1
CASSGGGGAFF
TGCGCCAGCAGTGGGGGCGGGGGAGCTTTCTTT
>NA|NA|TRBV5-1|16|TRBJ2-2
CASSFPPGPTTGELFF
TGCGCCAGCAGCTTTCCTCCGGGACCTACAACCGGGGAGCTGTTTTTT
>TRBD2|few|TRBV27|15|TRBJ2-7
CASSLSWTSTHEQYF
TGTGCCAGCAGTTTATCATGGACTAGTACCCACGAGCAGTACTTC
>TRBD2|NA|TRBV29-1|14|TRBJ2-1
CSGTSGRANNEQFF
TGCAGCGGGACTAGCGGGAGGGCGAACAATGAGCAGTTCTTC
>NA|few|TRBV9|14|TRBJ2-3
CASNFGAPGNTQYF
TGTGCCAGCAACTTCGGGGCCCCGGGGAATACGCAGTATTTT
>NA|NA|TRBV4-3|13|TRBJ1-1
CASSQEGTAEAFF
TGCGCCAGCAGCCAAGAGGGAACAGCTGAAGCTTTCTTT
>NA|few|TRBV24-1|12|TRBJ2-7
CATEGQTYEQYF
TGTGCCACCGAGGGGCAGACCTACGAGCAGTACTTC